This entry lists 6 T cell receptor beta chains sequenced from one sample in a study of PD-L1 blockade in urothelial cancer listed by TCRdb under 2017. The library was obtained by the immunoSEQ multiplex PCR assay. Sourced from immuneACCESS, this table was stored by TCRdb with only in-frame sequences that have V and J called. A share of the clones is absent; for the studies checked, an unresolved V gene accounts for under half, and the remainder has no known explanation. The sample table contains 90,000 to 100,000 clones; only one count was recorded for nearly 90% of them. Under 2% of the sample is in the top ten clones. The time point label, read with the paper, signifies: pretreatment peripheral blood. Specimen: PBMCs, collected around atezolizumab (anti-PD-L1) treatment. The receptors here all came from a man aged 60 to 69 with urothelial cancer.

V and J are TRBV7-2 and TRBJ1-4; D remains unclear. This CDR3 comprises 15 residues. Looked up from germline, CDR1 is SGHTA and CDR2 is FQGNSA. The germline V and J ends were trimmed by 2 bases and 0 bases, with 7 bases remaining between them. The CDR3 region has the DNA TGTGCCAGCAGCTTATTCGGGGCAACTAATGAAAAACTGTTTTTT. This translates into CASSLFGATNEKLFF.

The chain couples TRBV29-1 to TRBJ1-2; the match to TRBD1 covers 7 bases. Germline V gene lookup returns CDR1 SQVTM and CDR2 ANQGSEA. This CDR3 is 11 amino acids long. V gave up 7 bases and J gave up 6 bases; unmatched junction bases: 5. DNA of the CDR3: TGCAGCGCCGGACAGGATGATGGCTACACCTTC. Translation: CSAGQDDGYTF.

The chain uses TRBV5-1 and TRBJ2-3; D is perhaps TRBD2 (5 bases). Trimming stripped 4 bases from V and 0 bases from J, with 12 bases between. The germline gives CDR1 SGHRS, CDR2 YFSETQ. CDR3 length: 15 amino acids. CDR3 loop: CASSPGRGSTDTQYF. The CDR3 DNA is TGCGCCAGCAGCCCCGGCCGAGGGAGCACAGATACGCAGTATTTT.

The rearrangement uses TRBV6-5 and TRBJ2-7, with 7 positions matching TRBD2. With V trimmed by 0 bases and J by 4 bases, 9 bases remained unmatched. CDR3 length: 16 amino acids. Germline V gene lookup returns CDR1 MNHEY and CDR2 SVGAGI. This CDR3 is CASSYSPGGAPYEQYF. CDR3 coding DNA: TGTGCCAGCAGTTACTCTCCGGGGGGAGCTCCATACGAGCAGTACTTC.

This rearrangement joins TRBV19 to TRBJ2-1; 15 nucleotides align to TRBD2. Germline CDR1 is LNHDA and CDR2 is SQIVND (reference sequence). V lost 1 base and J lost 7; bases outside the gene matches: 8. CDR3 length equals 18 residues. Here the CDR3 DNA reads TGTGCCAGTAGTATAGCAAGCGGGACTAGCGGGAGGAGGAATGAGCAGTTCTTC. As protein: CASSIASGTSGRRNEQFF.

This clone turned up a few times. The chain uses TRBV11-2 and TRBJ2-3; the D gene is possibly TRBD1 (5 bases). This CDR3 is built from 13 residues. V was pared by 5 bases and J by 2 bases, with 8 bases between. The germline V gene has CDR1 SGHAT and CDR2 FQNNGV. DNA for the CDR3: TGTGCCAGCAGCGACAGATACACAGATACGCAGTATTTT. It codes for CASSDRYTDTQYF.